This T cell receptor beta chain was profiled in a study of cytomegalovirus exposure and HLA in healthy donors. V trimming: 3 bases; J trimming: 4 bases; junction bases outside the gene matches: 6. CDR1 SGHNT and CDR2 YYREEE come from the germline V gene (reference sequence). The CDR3 covers 15 residues. Primers included in the PCR were 60 Vbeta and 13 Jbeta primers. Generated by immunoSEQ multiplex PCR, the TCRdb table keeps only in-frame clones and is missing some. The profile shows tens of thousands of clones, less than 85% of them singletons. This clonotype was obtained from a woman between 18 and 29 years old in good health and CMV-seronegative. J is TRBJ2-2 and V is TRBV5-4, with TRBD2 identical over 7 bases. Sequenced material: PBMCs. CDR3 coding DNA: TGTGCCAGCAGCTCTGGCGGGGGTGCCACCGGGGAGCTGTTTTTT. Amino acids: CASSSGGGATGELFF.